One sample yielded the 9 T cell receptor beta chains listed below, sequenced in a study of control samples from healthy donors and cancer patients. Sequencing used immunoSEQ multiplex PCR; TCRdb keeps in-frame clones, though not all of them. The data show tens of thousands of clones, 75% to 90% seen once. The specimen sequenced was PBMCs. These receptor sequences come from a man aged 55 to 70 with head and neck cancer.

V and J are TRBV9 and TRBJ2-1; 9 bases are a match to TRBD2. This CDR3 spans 14 amino acids. V lost 4 bases and J lost 7; bases outside the gene matches: 6. The germline gives CDR1 SGDLS, CDR2 YYNGEE. The CDR3 loop reads CASSIRAGGNEQFF. CDR3 bases: TGTGCCAGCAGCATACGAGCGGGGGGAAATGAGCAGTTCTTC.

In its sample, this clone was seen a few times. This chain links TRBV14 with TRBJ1-4; tentative D call: TRBD1 (6 bases). V lost 0 bases, J lost 2 bases, and 13 bases lay in between. CDR1 is SGHDN and CDR2 is FVKESK in the germline V gene. The CDR3 is made up of 17 amino acids. CDR3 nucleotides: TGTGCCAGCAGCCAAGACCCCACAGGGTCCACTAATGAAAAACTGTTTTTT. It encodes CASSQDPTGSTNEKLFF.

V gene TRBV5-1 combines with J gene TRBJ2-7; the D is unclear. The CDR3 totals 15 residues. Trimming left V 0 bases short and J 0 bases short, with 10 bases between. Germline values: CDR1 SGHRS, CDR2 YFSETQ. The CDR3 spells CASSLGTDFSYEQYF. The CDR3 DNA sequence: TGCGCCAGCAGCTTGGGAACAGATTTCTCCTACGAGCAGTACTTC.

This clone has only a few counts. V and J are TRBV7-2 and TRBJ2-7, with D perhaps matching TRBD1 (5 bases). The V and J ends lost 4 bases and 7 bases respectively, with 11 bases between them. Germline CDR1 SGHTA, CDR2 FQGNSA. CDR3 length: 12 amino acids. CDR3 bases: TGTGCCAGCAGCTCAGGGCCGTTGGAGCAGTACTTC. Translating gives CASSSGPLEQYF.

The V call is TRBV6-5, the J call TRBJ1-6; TRBD1 aligns across 8 bases. The CDR3 runs 14 residues. Germline V gene sequence: CDR1 MNHEY, CDR2 SVGAGI. V lost 4 bases, J lost 10 bases, and 6 bases stayed unmatched. The CDR3 coding sequence is TGTGCCAGCAGTTTGAACAGGGGGAACTCACCCCTCCACTTT. This translates into CASSLNRGNSPLHF.

This rearrangement joins TRBV7-2 to TRBJ1-2, with a tentative D call TRBD1 (5 bases). The CDR3 loop spans 15 amino acids. Germline values: CDR1 SGHTA, CDR2 FQGNSA. Trimming took 5 bases from V and 2 from J, leaving 15 bases between them. The CDR3 region is CASSPTSTENYGYTF. The DNA of the CDR3 is TGTGCCAGCAGCCCGACCTCGACAGAAAACTATGGCTACACCTTC.

The chain uses TRBV5-8 and TRBJ1-5; the D is unclear. The V end lost 4 bases, the J end lost 3 bases, and 8 bases lay between the germline ends. Germline CDR1 is SGHTS and CDR2 is YDEGEE. The CDR3 extends over 13 amino acids. CDR3 DNA sequence: TGTGCCAGCAGCAGGGAGAACAATCAGCCCCAGCATTTT. Its protein product is CASSRENNQPQHF.

The chain links TRBV28 to TRBJ2-5; maybe TRBD1 (6 bases). CDR1 is MDHEN and CDR2 is SYDVKM in the germline V gene. The CDR3 extends over 18 amino acids. V gave up 2 bases and J gave up 2 bases, with 21 bases separating them. DNA for the CDR3: TGTGCCAGCAGTTTAACTTCTGGGGGCCTCGGGGAACAAGAGACCCAGTACTTC. It codes for CASSLTSGGLGEQETQYF.

This chain joins TRBV30 and TRBJ1-1; D ambiguous. V dropped 5 bases and J dropped 5 bases, with 9 bases sitting between them. The CDR3 consists of 11 residues. Germline V lookup: CDR1 GTSNPN, CDR2 SVGIG (reference sequence). CDR3 sequence (DNA): TGTGCCTGGGCCGAACAGACTGAAGCTTTCTTT. Its translation: CAWAEQTEAFF. Filled out from reference TRBV30 and TRBJ1-1, the complete variable domain reads SQTIHQWPATLVQPVGSPLSLECTVEGTSNPNLYWYRQAAGRGLQLLFYSVGIGQISSEVPQNLSASRPQDRQFILSSKKLLLSDSGFYLCAWAEQTEAFFGQGTRLTVV.